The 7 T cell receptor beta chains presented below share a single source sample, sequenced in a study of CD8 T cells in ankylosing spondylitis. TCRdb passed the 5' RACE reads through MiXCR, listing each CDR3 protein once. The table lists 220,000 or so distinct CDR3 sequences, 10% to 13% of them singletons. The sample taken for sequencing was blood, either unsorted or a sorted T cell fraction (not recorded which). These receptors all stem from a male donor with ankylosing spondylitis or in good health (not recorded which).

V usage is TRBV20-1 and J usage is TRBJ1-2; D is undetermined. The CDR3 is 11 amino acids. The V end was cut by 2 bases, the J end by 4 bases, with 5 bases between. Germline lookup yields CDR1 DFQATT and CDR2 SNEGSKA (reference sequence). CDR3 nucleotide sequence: TGCAGTGCTAGATGGCTCTATGGCTACACCTTC. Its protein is CSARWLYGYTF.

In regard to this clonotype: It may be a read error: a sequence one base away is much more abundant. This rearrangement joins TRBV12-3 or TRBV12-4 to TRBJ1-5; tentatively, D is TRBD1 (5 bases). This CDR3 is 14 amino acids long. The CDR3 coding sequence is TGTGCCAGCAGAACCGGGACCCCCAATCCGCCCCAGCATTTT. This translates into CASRTGTPNPPQHF.

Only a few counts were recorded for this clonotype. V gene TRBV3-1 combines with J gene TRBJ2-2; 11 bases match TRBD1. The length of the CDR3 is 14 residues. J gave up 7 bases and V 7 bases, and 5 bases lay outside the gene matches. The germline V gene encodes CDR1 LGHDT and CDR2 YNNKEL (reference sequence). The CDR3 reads CASTGQGASGELFF. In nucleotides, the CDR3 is TGTGCCAGCACCGGACAGGGGGCGAGCGGGGAGCTGTTTTTT. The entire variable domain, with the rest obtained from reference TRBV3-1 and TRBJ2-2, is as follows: DTAVSQTPKYLVTQMGNDKSIKCEQNLGHDTMYWYKQDSKKFLKIMFSYNNKELIINETVPNRFSPKSPDKAHLNLHINSLELGDSAVYFCASTGQGASGELFFGEGSRLTVL.

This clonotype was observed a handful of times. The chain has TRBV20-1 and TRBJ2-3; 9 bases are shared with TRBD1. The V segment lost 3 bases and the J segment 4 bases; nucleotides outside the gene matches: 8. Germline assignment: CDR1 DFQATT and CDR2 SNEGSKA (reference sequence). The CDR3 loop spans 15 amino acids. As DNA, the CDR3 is TGCAGTGCTAGTACCGGGACAGGGAGTTCAGATACGCAGTATTTT. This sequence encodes CSASTGTGSSDTQYF.

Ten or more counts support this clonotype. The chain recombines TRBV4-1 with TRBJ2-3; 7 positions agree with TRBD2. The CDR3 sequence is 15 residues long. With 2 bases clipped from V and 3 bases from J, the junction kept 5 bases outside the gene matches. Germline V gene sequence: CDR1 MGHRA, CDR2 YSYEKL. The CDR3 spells CASSQTGTTTDTQYF. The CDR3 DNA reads TGCGCCAGCAGCCAAACCGGGACTACGACAGATACGCAGTATTTT.

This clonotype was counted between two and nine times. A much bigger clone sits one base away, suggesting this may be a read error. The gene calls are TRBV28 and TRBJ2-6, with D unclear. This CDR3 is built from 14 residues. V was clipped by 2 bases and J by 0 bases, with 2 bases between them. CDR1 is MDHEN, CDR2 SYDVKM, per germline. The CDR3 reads CASSLISGANVLTF. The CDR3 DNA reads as TGTGCCAGCAGTTTAATCTCTGGGGCCAACGTCCTGACTTTC.

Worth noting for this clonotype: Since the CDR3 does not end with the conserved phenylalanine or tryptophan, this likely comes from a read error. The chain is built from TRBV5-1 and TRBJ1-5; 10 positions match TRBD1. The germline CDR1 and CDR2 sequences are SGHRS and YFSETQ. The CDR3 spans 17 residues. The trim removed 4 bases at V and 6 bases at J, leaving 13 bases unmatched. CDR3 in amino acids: CASSPGRGTGESQPQHY. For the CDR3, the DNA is TGCGCCAGCAGCCCGGGTCGAGGGACAGGGGAAAGTCAGCCCCAGCATTAT.